This T cell receptor (beta chain) was obtained from a study of OX40 agonist ivuxolimab in advanced cancers. Turning to the study itself: With a range of roughly 23 to 90, age averaged 60 years, and 70% to 85% were male. Having had anti-PD-1, anti-PD-L1 or anti-CTLA-4 therapy before was allowed, and approximately 40% had some. Whole-study findings and limits: Fewer expanded clones were found on average in CD4+ than in CD8+ T cells.

Generated by immunoSEQ multiplex PCR, the TCRdb table keeps only in-frame clones and is missing some. The table lists 130,000 or so clones, around 95% of them singletons. The length of the CDR3 is 14 residues. The V end was cut by 3 bases, the J end by 0 bases, with 8 bases between. Germline CDR1 LNHNV, CDR2 YYDKDF (reference sequence). This clone was seen just once. No antigen is known for it. The receptor comes from an adult with an advanced solid tumor such as melanoma, head and neck, liver or kidney cancer. Sequenced material: CD4+ or CD8+ T cells sorted from blood, taken in a trial of the OX40 agonist ivuxolimab. The V call is TRBV15, the J call TRBJ1-1; D gene unclear. The CDR3 DNA follows: TGTGCCACCAGCAGTCGAGGACTGAACACTGAAGCTTTCTTT. Amino acids: CATSSRGLNTEAFF.